The 31 T cell receptor beta chains below were found in one sample sequenced in a study of T cells in Graves' hyperthyroidism and ophthalmopathy. Amplified TCR beta CDR3 regions derived from RNA transcripts. The HTBI primer set drove a first-round RT-PCR of the TCR CDR3. MiXCR, applied by TCRdb to the multiplex PCR reads, yields one record per CDR3 protein. The sample holds over 250,000 distinct CDR3 sequences, 25% to 30% seen once. Sequencing was performed on blood. The receptors were gathered from a man in his forties or fifties with Graves' hyperthyroidism that later progressed to Graves' ophthalmopathy.

This chain uses TRBV6-1 with TRBJ2-5; 8 bases fit TRBD1. V shed 7 bases, J shed 5 bases, and the junction held 9 bases outside the gene matches. From germline, CDR1 is MNHNS and CDR2 SASEGT. This CDR3 comprises 14 residues. This CDR3 reads CASTADRAIETQYF. In DNA form, the CDR3 reads TGTGCCAGCACGGCGGACAGGGCGATTGAGACCCAGTACTTC.

This chain joins TRBV7-8 and TRBJ2-5; tentative D call: TRBD2 (7 bases). Trimming shortened V by 6 bases and J by 8 bases, and 16 bases separated the two germline ends. Germline assignment: CDR1 SGHVS and CDR2 FQNEAQ. The CDR3 runs to 13 residues. DNA of the CDR3: TGTGCCAGCAGAGAGGGGGGGGGTTTAACCCAGTACTTC. It translates to CASREGGGLTQYF.

This clonotype was counted many times. This chain connects TRBV12-3 or TRBV12-4 to TRBJ2-5; 8 positions agree with TRBD1. The CDR3 contains 14 residues. With 6 bases clipped from V and 2 bases from J, the junction kept 5 bases outside the gene matches. Here the CDR3 DNA reads TGTGCCAGCAGCTCCCGGGACAGGCAAGAGACCCAGTACTTC. Residues: CASSSRDRQETQYF.

The J gene is TRBJ1-1, the V gene TRBV5-1; 8 bases map to TRBD1. J gave up 4 bases and V 4 bases, and 9 bases lay outside the gene matches. The germline CDR1 and CDR2 sequences are SGHRS and YFSETQ. The CDR3 spans 15 residues. The CDR3 DNA is TGCGCCAGCAGCACGAGGACAGGGATAGGCACTGAAGCTTTCTTT. It specifies CASSTRTGIGTEAFF.

The V gene is TRBV19, the J gene TRBJ2-1; possibly TRBD2 for D (7 bases). The CDR3 consists of 15 residues. V lost 4 bases and J lost 8, with 18 bases in between. CDR1 and CDR2 from the germline V gene are LNHDA and SQIVND (reference sequence). This CDR3 is CASSTPNRGAHEQFF. The CDR3 DNA follows: TGTGCCAGTAGTACTCCGAACCGGGGGGCCCATGAGCAGTTCTTC.

Ten or more counts support this clonotype. The chain carries TRBV11-1 and TRBJ2-3; TRBD1 or TRBD2 may be the D gene (5 bases each). The CDR3 is 17 amino acids. V was shortened by 6 bases and J by 3 bases, with 22 bases between the two germline ends. The V gene's germline CDR1 is SGHAT and CDR2 FQDESV (reference sequence). CDR3 sequence reads: CASRNPAGLPGTDTQYF. The CDR3 DNA follows: TGTGCCAGCAGAAACCCCGCGGGCCTCCCAGGGACAGATACGCAGTATTTT.

This clonotype was counted many times. The J gene is TRBJ2-5, the V gene TRBV19; the match to TRBD2 covers 11 bases. Germline assignment: CDR1 LNHDA and CDR2 SQIVND (reference sequence). V dropped 7 bases and J dropped 2; count of bases not matched to a gene: 15. The CDR3 sequence is 18 residues long. The CDR3 DNA reads as TGTGCCAGTAAAAAAACAGGGGCTAGCGGGAGGTCACAAGAGACCCAGTACTTC. Translating gives CASKKTGASGRSQETQYF.

At least ten counts were recorded for this clonotype. This chain links TRBV20-1 with TRBJ2-5; no firm D call. Trimming pared 0 bases from V and 5 bases from J, leaving 10 bases between. CDR1 is DFQATT, CDR2 SNEGSKA, per germline (reference sequence). The CDR3 is 13 amino acids. The CDR3 DNA sequence: TGCAGTGCTAGAGATCCTCCCGTGGAGACCCAGTACTTC. This sequence encodes CSARDPPVETQYF.

This clonotype was counted many times. The chain employs TRBV27 and TRBJ2-7; maybe TRBD1 (6 bases). Germline CDR1 MNHEY, CDR2 SMNVEV (reference sequence). The CDR3 is 13 amino acids. V lost 4 bases and J 2 bases, leaving 9 bases between the germline ends. The DNA of the CDR3 is TGTGCCAGCAGTTCGACAGGAACCTACGAGCAGTACTTC. Encoded protein: CASSSTGTYEQYF.

Many counts were recorded for this clonotype. This rearrangement joins TRBV10-1 to TRBJ2-4; tentatively, D is TRBD1 (5 bases). CDR3 length: 20 residues. Trimming left V 3 bases short and J 0 bases short, with 24 bases between. Germline V gene sequence: CDR1 WNHNN, CDR2 SYGVQD (reference sequence). DNA of the CDR3: TGCGCCAGCAGTGATATCCCAGGGATGGGCCGAGAGGTAGCCAAAAACATTCAGTACTTC. Its protein product is CASSDIPGMGREVAKNIQYF.

The chain joins TRBV24-1 to TRBJ1-2, with TRBD1 identical over 12 bases. Germline CDR1 KGHDR, CDR2 SFDVKD. CDR3 length equals 18 residues. The ends lost 2 bases at V and 4 bases at J; junction bases unmatched: 10. CDR3 nucleotides: TGTGCCACCAGTGATTCACCCGGGACAGGGGGCCTCGTCTATGGCTACACCTTC. The encoded protein is CATSDSPGTGGLVYGYTF.

In its sample, this clonotype was seen many times. This chain uses TRBV5-1 with TRBJ1-1, with TRBD1 identical over 8 bases. J gave up 5 bases and V 3 bases, and 6 bases lay outside the gene matches. In germline, CDR1 is SGHRS, CDR2 YFSETQ. The CDR3 runs to 14 residues. CDR3 sequence: CASSYPGGRTEAFF. The CDR3 DNA follows: TGCGCCAGCAGCTATCCAGGGGGCCGGACTGAAGCTTTCTTT.

The V call is TRBV11-2, the J call TRBJ1-5; 9 bases agree with TRBD1. In germline, CDR1 is SGHAT, CDR2 FQNNGV. J lost 4 bases, V lost 6 bases, and 10 bases had no gene match. The CDR3 runs to 16 residues. In DNA, the CDR3 is TGTGCCAGCAGTTCCCTTCCCGGGACAGGGAATCAGCCCCAGCATTTT. As protein: CASSSLPGTGNQPQHF. The variable domain in full, with the rest retrieved from reference TRBV11-2 and TRBJ1-5, is EAGVAQSPRYKIIEKRQSVAFWCNPISGHATLYWYQQILGQGPKLLIQFQNNGVVDDSQLPKDRFSAERLKGVDSTLKIQPAKLEDSAVYLCASSSLPGTGNQPQHFGDGTRLSIL.

In its sample, this clonotype was seen many times. V is TRBV9 and J is TRBJ1-1; D is unclear. CDR3 length: 15 amino acids. Looked up from germline, CDR1 is SGDLS and CDR2 is YYNGEE. V was shortened by 0 bases and J by 2 bases, with 11 bases between the two germline ends. The CDR3 region has the DNA TGTGCCAGCAGCGTAGAGGGCAGAATAAACACTGAAGCTTTCTTT. The encoded protein is CASSVEGRINTEAFF.

This clonotype has ten or more counts. The gene calls are TRBV27 and TRBJ1-2, with D possibly being TRBD1 (6 bases). The V and J ends lost 1 base and 2 bases respectively, with 17 bases between them. There are 17 residues in the CDR3. The germline CDR1 and CDR2 sequences are MNHEY and SMNVEV (reference sequence). CDR3 DNA sequence: TGTGCCAGCAGTTTATATAACCCGGACAGCGCAAACTATGGCTACACCTTC. This encodes CASSLYNPDSANYGYTF.

V is TRBV5-1 and J is TRBJ2-2, with D tentatively TRBD1 (6 bases). CDR3 size: 16 residues. Trimming took 3 bases from V and 0 from J, leaving 12 bases between them. Germline V gives CDR1 SGHRS, CDR2 YFSETQ. CDR3 in amino acids: CASSSGQTSNTGELFF. The CDR3 nucleotides read TGCGCCAGCAGCTCCGGACAGACTTCGAACACCGGGGAGCTGTTTTTT.

The J gene is TRBJ1-5, the V gene TRBV30; 8 nucleotides agree with TRBD1. Germline values: CDR1 GTSNPN, CDR2 SVGIG (reference sequence). This CDR3 contains 14 residues. V lost 0 bases to trimming and J lost 2 bases; unmatched junction nucleotides: 0. CDR3 DNA: TGTGCCTGGAGTGTGACAGGGGGCAATCAGCCCCAGCATTTT. Its protein product is CAWSVTGGNQPQHF.

Many counts were recorded for this clonotype. The chain has TRBV5-1 and TRBJ2-2; possible D gene TRBD1, 6 bases. CDR3 length: 15 residues. Germline lookup yields CDR1 SGHRS and CDR2 YFSETQ. The V end lost 4 bases, the J end lost 2 bases, and 12 bases lay between the germline ends. CDR3 nucleotides: TGCGCCAGCAGCCCTGGGGACATAAACACCGGGGAGCTGTTTTTT. It codes for CASSPGDINTGELFF.

This clonotype was counted ten times or more. CDR3 DNA: TGTGCCAGCAGTGAAGCGATGACAGGTCGGGGAAACACCATATATTTT. Its translation: CASSEAMTGRGNTIYF. The chain joins TRBV6-1 to TRBJ1-3; perhaps TRBD1 as D (6 bases). This CDR3 is built from 16 residues. V lost 0 bases and J 4 bases, leaving 13 bases between the germline ends. Germline loops: CDR1 MNHNS, CDR2 SASEGT.

The CDR3 loop reads CATSRRHGTYEQYF. Written as DNA, the CDR3 is TGTGCCACCAGCAGACGCCACGGGACCTACGAGCAGTACTTC. J is TRBJ2-7 and V is TRBV15; possibly TRBD2 for D (5 bases). V was trimmed by 2 bases and J by 2 bases, leaving 10 bases between them. Germline V gene data show CDR1 as LNHNV and CDR2 as YYDKDF (reference sequence). The CDR3 is made up of 14 amino acids.

This clonotype occurred a few times. The chain carries TRBV30 and TRBJ2-5; the D gene is possibly TRBD2 (6 bases). There are 11 residues in the CDR3. V was cut by 4 bases and J by 3 bases, with 6 bases left in between. Germline V CDR1 and CDR2: GTSNPN, SVGIG (reference sequence). CDR3 DNA sequence: TGTGCCTGGACTAGCGAAGAGACCCAGTACTTC. This sequence encodes CAWTSEETQYF.

Many counts were recorded for this clonotype. The chain links TRBV12-3 or TRBV12-4 to TRBJ2-7; 11 nucleotides line up with TRBD2. The CDR3 loop spans 15 amino acids. Trimming at V came to 6 bases and at J to 0 bases, leaving 4 bases not matched to a gene. Here the CDR3 DNA reads TGTGCCAGCAGGCCGACTAGCGGGACCTCCTACGAGCAGTACTTC. Translating gives CASRPTSGTSYEQYF.

In this sample, this clonotype turned up once. The gene calls are TRBV11-2 and TRBJ1-6; D is undetermined. V lost 1 base, J lost 0 bases, and 10 bases lay in between. The CDR3 spans 17 residues. The V gene's germline CDR1 is SGHAT and CDR2 FQNNGV. The DNA of the CDR3 is TGTGCCAGCAGCTTAGTCCCCGGAGACTCCTATAATTCACCCCTCCACTTT. Amino acid sequence: CASSLVPGDSYNSPLHF.

The chain carries TRBV12-3 or TRBV12-4 and TRBJ2-7; D is unresolved. The CDR3 spans 14 residues. Trimming pared 7 bases from V and 1 base from J, leaving 14 bases between. The CDR3 reads CASKDIGGSYEQYF. The CDR3, as DNA: TGTGCCAGCAAAGACATCGGTGGATCCTACGAGCAGTACTTC.

This clonotype was detected ten times or more. V gene TRBV28 combines with J gene TRBJ2-5; D unresolved. Germline V gene data show CDR1 as MDHEN and CDR2 as SYDVKM. V was cut by 3 bases and J by 2 bases, with 10 bases left in between. CDR3 length: 14 amino acids. CDR3 in amino acids: CASSLGSAQETQYF. The CDR3 DNA is TGTGCCAGCAGTTTGGGGTCAGCTCAAGAGACCCAGTACTTC.

This chain links TRBV9 with TRBJ2-5; D may be TRBD1 (7 bases). Germline lookup yields CDR1 SGDLS and CDR2 YYNGEE. The CDR3 contains 16 residues. Trimming left V 2 bases short and J 5 bases short, with 19 bases between. The CDR3 loop is CASSVTGAGTRETQYF. The CDR3 DNA reads as TGTGCCAGCAGCGTCACAGGGGCGGGAACACGGGAGACCCAGTACTTC.

The rearrangement uses TRBV5-5 and TRBJ2-7, with 7 bases identical to TRBD1. The CDR3 sequence is 13 residues long. Germline loops: CDR1 SGHKS, CDR2 YYEKEE (reference sequence). V lost 5 bases and J lost 6; bases outside the gene matches: 8. The CDR3, as DNA: TGTGCCAGCAGGAGACAGGGAGTCGCCGAGCAGTACTTC. Its protein product is CASRRQGVAEQYF.

The sample holds many counts of this clonotype. This sequence joins TRBV5-5 and TRBJ1-6; TRBD1 is a possible D gene (5 bases). CDR1 and CDR2 from the germline V gene are SGHKS and YYEKEE (reference sequence). The CDR3 runs to 14 residues. Trimming removed 5 bases at V and 5 bases at J, with 11 bases between. The CDR3 nucleotides are TGTGCCAGCAGATCCGGGGCCAATAATTCACCCCTCCACTTT. This sequence encodes CASRSGANNSPLHF.

This rearrangement joins TRBV6-1 to TRBJ1-1; D remains unclear. This CDR3 is 14 amino acids long. Germline V lookup: CDR1 MNHNS, CDR2 SASEGT. V was shortened by 1 base and J by 2 bases, with 8 bases between the two germline ends. The CDR3 loop is CASSEVPRNTEAFF. In DNA form, the CDR3 reads TGTGCCAGCAGTGAAGTCCCCCGAAACACTGAAGCTTTCTTT.

This clonotype was observed at least ten times. The J gene is TRBJ2-7, the V gene TRBV28; no definite D call. Looked up from germline, CDR1 is MDHEN and CDR2 is SYDVKM. This CDR3 has 13 residues. Trimming left V 8 bases short and J 0 bases short, with 11 bases between. The CDR3 DNA sequence: TGTGCCAGCGAGAGAGAGAGCTCCTACGAGCAGTACTTC. Protein product: CASERESSYEQYF.

In this sample, this clonotype turned up many times. The chain uses TRBV6-4 and TRBJ1-1; a weak D match, TRBD1 (6 bases). The germline V gene encodes CDR1 MRHNA and CDR2 SNTAGT. The CDR3 covers 14 residues. Trimming took 6 bases from V and 4 from J, leaving 15 bases between them. This CDR3 is CASRAGGLGTEAFF. The DNA of the CDR3 is TGTGCCAGCAGGGCCGGGGGCCTGGGCACTGAAGCTTTCTTT.